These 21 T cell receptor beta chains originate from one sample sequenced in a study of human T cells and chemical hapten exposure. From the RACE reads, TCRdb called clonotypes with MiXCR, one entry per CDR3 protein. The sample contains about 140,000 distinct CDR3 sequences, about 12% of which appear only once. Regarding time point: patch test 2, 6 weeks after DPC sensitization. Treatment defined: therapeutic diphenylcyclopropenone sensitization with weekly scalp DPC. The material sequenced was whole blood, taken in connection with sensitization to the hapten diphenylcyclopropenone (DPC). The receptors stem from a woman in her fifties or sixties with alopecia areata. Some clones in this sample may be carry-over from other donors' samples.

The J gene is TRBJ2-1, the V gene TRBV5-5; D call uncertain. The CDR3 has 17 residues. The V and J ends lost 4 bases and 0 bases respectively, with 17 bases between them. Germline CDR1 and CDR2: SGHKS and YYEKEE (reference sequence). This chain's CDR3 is CASSPPSYFSSYNEQFF. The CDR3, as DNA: TGTGCCAGCAGCCCCCCGTCGTACTTCAGCTCCTACAATGAGCAGTTCTTC. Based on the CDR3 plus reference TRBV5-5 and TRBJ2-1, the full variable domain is DAGVTQSPTHLIKTRGQQVTLRCSPISGHKSVSWYQQVLGQGPQFIFQYYEKEERGRGNFPDRFSARQFPNYSSELNVNALLLGDSALYLCASSPPSYFSSYNEQFFGPGTRLTVL.

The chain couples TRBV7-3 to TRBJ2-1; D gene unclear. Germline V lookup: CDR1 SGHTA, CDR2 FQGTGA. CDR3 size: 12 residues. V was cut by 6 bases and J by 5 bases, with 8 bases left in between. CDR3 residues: CASSRSNNEQFF. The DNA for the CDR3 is TGTGCCAGCAGTCGCAGTAACAATGAGCAGTTCTTC.

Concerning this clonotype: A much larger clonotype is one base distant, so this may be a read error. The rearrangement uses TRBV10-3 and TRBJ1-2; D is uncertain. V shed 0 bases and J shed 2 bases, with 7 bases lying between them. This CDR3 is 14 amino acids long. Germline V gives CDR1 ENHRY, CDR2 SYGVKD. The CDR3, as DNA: TGTGCCATCAGTGAGTCGTGCGCCAACTATGGCTACACCTTC. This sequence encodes CAISESCANYGYTF.

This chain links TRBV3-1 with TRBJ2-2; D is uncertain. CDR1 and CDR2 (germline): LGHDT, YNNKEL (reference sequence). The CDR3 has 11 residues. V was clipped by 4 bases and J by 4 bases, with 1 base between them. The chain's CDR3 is CASSRTGELFF. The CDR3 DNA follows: TGTGCCAGCAGCCGCACCGGGGAGCTGTTTTTT.

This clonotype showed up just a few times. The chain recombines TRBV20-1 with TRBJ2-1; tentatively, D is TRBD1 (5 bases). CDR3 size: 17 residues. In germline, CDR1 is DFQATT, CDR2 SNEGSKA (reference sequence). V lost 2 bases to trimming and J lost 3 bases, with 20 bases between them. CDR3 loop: CSARSFSGPASYNEQFF. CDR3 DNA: TGCAGTGCTAGAAGCTTTTCAGGGCCGGCCAGCTACAATGAGCAGTTCTTC.

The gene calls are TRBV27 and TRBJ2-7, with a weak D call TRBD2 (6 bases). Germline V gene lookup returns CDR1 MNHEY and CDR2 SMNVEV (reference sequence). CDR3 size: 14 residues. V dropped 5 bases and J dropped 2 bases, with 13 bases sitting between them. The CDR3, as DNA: TGTGCCAGCAGTCCCCGCGGAGGGCCCTACGAGCAGTACTTC. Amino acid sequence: CASSPRGGPYEQYF.

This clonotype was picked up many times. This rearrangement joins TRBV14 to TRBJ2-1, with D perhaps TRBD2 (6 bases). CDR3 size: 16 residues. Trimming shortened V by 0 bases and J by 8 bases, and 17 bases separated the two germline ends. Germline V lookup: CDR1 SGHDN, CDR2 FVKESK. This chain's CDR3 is CASSQDLGGMVYEQFF. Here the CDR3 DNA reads TGTGCCAGCAGCCAAGACCTCGGCGGGATGGTCTATGAGCAGTTCTTC.

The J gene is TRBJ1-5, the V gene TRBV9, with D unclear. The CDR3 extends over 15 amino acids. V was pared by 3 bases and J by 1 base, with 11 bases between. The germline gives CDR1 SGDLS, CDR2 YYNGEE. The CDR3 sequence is CASSALGLSNQPQHF. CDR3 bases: TGTGCCAGCAGCGCCCTAGGGTTAAGCAATCAGCCCCAGCATTTT.

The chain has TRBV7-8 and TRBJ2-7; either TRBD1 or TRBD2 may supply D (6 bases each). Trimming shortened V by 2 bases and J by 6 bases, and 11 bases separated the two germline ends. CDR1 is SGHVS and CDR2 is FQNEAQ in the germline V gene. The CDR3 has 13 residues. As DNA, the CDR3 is TGTGCCAGCAGCTTAAGGGGGGCCTTCGAGCAGTACTTC. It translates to CASSLRGAFEQYF.

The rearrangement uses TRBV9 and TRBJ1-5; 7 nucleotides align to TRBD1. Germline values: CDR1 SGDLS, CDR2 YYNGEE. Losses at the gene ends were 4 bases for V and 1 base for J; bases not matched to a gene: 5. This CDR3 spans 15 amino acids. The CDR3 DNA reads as TGTGCCAGCAGCCTGACAGGGTTGAGCAATCAGCCCCAGCATTTT. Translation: CASSLTGLSNQPQHF.

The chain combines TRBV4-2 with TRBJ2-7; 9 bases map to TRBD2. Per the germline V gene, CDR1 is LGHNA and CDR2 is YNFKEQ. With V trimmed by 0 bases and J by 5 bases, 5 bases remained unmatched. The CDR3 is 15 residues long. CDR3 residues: CASSQEPSGIHEQYF. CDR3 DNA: TGTGCCAGCAGCCAAGAACCTAGCGGGATCCACGAGCAGTACTTC.

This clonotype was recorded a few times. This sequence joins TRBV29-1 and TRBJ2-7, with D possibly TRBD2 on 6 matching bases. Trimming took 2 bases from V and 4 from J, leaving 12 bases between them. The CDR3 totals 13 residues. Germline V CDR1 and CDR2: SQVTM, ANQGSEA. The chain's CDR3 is CSVEIGSGYEQYF. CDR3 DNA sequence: TGCAGCGTTGAAATCGGGAGTGGGTACGAGCAGTACTTC.

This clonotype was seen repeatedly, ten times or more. DNA for the CDR3: TGCAGCGTCCGACAGCATGAGCAGTTCTTC. Amino acid sequence: CSVRQHEQFF. The chain couples TRBV29-1 to TRBJ2-1, with D perhaps TRBD1 (5 bases). V lost 6 bases and J lost 8, with 8 bases in between. This CDR3 is 10 amino acids long. CDR1 and CDR2 from the germline V gene are SQVTM and ANQGSEA.

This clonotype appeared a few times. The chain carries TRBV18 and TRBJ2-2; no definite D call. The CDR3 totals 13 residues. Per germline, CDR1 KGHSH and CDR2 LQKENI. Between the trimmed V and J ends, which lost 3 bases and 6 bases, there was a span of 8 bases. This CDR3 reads CASSPQSPGELFF. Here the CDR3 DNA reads TGTGCCAGCTCACCGCAAAGTCCCGGGGAGCTGTTTTTT.

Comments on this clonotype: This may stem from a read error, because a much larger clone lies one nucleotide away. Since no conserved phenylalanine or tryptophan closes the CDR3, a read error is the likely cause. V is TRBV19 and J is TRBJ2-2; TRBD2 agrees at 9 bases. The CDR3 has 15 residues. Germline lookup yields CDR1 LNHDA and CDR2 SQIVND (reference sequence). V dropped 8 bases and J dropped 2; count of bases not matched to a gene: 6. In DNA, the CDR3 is TGTGCCAGTGCCCTGGGACTAGCTAACACCGGGGAGCTGTTTTTA. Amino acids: CASALGLANTGELFL.

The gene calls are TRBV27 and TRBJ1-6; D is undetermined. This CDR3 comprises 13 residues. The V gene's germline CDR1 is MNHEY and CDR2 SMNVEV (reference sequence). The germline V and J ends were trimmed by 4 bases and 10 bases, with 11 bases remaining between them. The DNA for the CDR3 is TGTGCCAGCAGTTGGCGTTCAGAATCACCCCTCCACTTT. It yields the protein CASSWRSESPLHF.

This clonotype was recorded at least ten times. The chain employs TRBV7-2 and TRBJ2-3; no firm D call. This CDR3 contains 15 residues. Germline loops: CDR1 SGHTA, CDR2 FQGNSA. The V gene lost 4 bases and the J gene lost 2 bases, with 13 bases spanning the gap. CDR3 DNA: TGTGCCAGCAGCTGGGTCCGACGGGCCACAGATACGCAGTATTTT. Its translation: CASSWVRRATDTQYF.

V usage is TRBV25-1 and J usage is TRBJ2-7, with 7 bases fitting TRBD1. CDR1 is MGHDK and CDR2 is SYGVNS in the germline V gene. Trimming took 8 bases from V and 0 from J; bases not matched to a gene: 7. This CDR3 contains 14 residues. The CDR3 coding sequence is TGTGCCAGCGGAGACGGGACAGACTCCTACGAGCAGTACTTC. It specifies CASGDGTDSYEQYF.

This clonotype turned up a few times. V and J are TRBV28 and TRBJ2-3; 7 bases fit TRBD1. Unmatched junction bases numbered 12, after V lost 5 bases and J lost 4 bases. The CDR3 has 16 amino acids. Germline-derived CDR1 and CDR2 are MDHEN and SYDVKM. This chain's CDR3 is CASSPPDRQVADTQYF. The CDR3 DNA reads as TGTGCCAGCAGTCCCCCGGACAGGCAGGTGGCAGATACGCAGTATTTT.

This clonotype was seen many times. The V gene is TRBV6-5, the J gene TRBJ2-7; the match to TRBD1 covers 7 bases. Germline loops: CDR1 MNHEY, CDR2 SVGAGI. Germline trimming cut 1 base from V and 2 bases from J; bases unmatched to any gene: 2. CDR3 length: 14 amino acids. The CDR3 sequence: CASSYFQGAYEQYF. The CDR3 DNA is TGTGCCAGCAGTTACTTTCAGGGGGCCTACGAGCAGTACTTC.

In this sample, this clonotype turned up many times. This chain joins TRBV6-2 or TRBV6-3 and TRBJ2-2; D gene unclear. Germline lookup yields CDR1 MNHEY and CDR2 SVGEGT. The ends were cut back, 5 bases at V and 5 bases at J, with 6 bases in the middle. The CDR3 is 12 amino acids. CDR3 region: CASSRRTGELFF. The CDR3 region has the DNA TGTGCCAGCAGTCGTCGGACCGGGGAGCTGTTTTTT.